The 18 T cell receptor beta chains below come from one sample, sequenced in a study of CD8 T cells in Susac syndrome. With random hexamers, reverse transcription was performed on about 0.5 to 1 ug of RNA. Via MiXCR, TCRdb re-called the immunoSEQ multiplex PCR reads, giving one row per CDR3 protein. The sample carries some 450,000 distinct CDR3 sequences, roughly 85% recorded once. What was sequenced was CD8+ T cells from PBMCs. The origin of the receptors is a human donor with multiple sclerosis.

This clonotype showed up just once. The chain combines TRBV9 with TRBJ2-7; 9 nucleotides agree with TRBD2. The trim removed 3 bases at V and 1 base at J, leaving 5 bases unmatched. Germline CDR1 and CDR2: SGDLS and YYNGEE. The CDR3 consists of 15 residues. Here the CDR3 DNA reads TGTGCCAGCAGCGGGAGCGGGGGGTTTTCCTACGAGCAGTACTTC. This codes for CASSGSGGFSYEQYF.

The chain carries TRBV6-1 and TRBJ2-7; D perhaps matches TRBD2 (6 bases). In germline, CDR1 is MNHNS, CDR2 SASEGT. This CDR3 has 16 residues. V was pared by 0 bases and J by 3 bases, with 15 bases between. The CDR3 coding sequence is TGTGCCAGCAGTGAAGCGCCGAACCGGGACTTCTACGAGCAGTACTTC. Translation gives CASSEAPNRDFYEQYF.

This rearrangement joins TRBV6-5 to TRBJ2-7; TRBD2 agrees at 12 bases. The germline V gene encodes CDR1 MNHEY and CDR2 SVGAGI. The CDR3 covers 20 residues. Losses at the gene ends were 0 bases for V and 3 bases for J; bases not matched to a gene: 15. CDR3 protein: CASSYSGQERLAGEFYEQYF. Written as DNA, the CDR3 is TGTGCCAGCAGTTACTCAGGGCAGGAGAGACTAGCGGGGGAGTTCTACGAGCAGTACTTC.

V gene TRBV27 combines with J gene TRBJ2-7; D may match TRBD1 or TRBD2 (5 bases each). Trimming cost V 0 bases and J 6 bases, with 15 bases left between them. Per the germline V gene, CDR1 is MNHEY and CDR2 is SMNVEV (reference sequence). The CDR3 totals 15 residues. In nucleotides, the CDR3 is TGTGCCAGCAGTTTATCCGGGGCAGGCCTTGGCGAGCAGTACTTC. Its protein is CASSLSGAGLGEQYF.

The J gene is TRBJ2-3, the V gene TRBV30, with TRBD2 matching over 8 bases. The trim removed 5 bases at V and 0 bases at J, leaving 10 bases unmatched. From germline, CDR1 is GTSNPN and CDR2 SVGIG (reference sequence). The CDR3 has 16 residues. The CDR3: CAWGPGTSVSTDTQYF. CDR3 sequence (DNA): TGTGCCTGGGGGCCCGGGACTAGTGTGAGCACAGATACGCAGTATTTT. Variable domain in full (rest from reference TRBV30 and TRBJ2-3): SQTIHQWPATLVQPVGSPLSLECTVEGTSNPNLYWYRQAAGRGLQLLFYSVGIGQISSEVPQNLSASRPQDRQFILSSKKLLLSDSGFYLCAWGPGTSVSTDTQYFGPGTRLTVL.

The chain uses TRBV2 and TRBJ2-7; tentatively, D is TRBD1 (6 bases). The CDR3 extends over 11 amino acids. Germline V CDR1 and CDR2: SNHLY, FYNNEI. V gave up 9 bases and J gave up 3 bases, with 9 bases separating them. This CDR3 reads CARDRIYEQYF. Here the CDR3 DNA reads TGTGCCAGAGACAGGATCTACGAGCAGTACTTC.

The chain recombines TRBV20-1 with TRBJ2-5; D possibly matches TRBD1 or TRBD2 (5 bases each). Germline-derived CDR1 and CDR2 are DFQATT and SNEGSKA (reference sequence). V shed 1 base and J shed 0 bases, with 9 bases lying between them. The CDR3 length is 14 residues. The CDR3 sequence is CSARVGEHQETQYF. As DNA, the CDR3 is TGCAGTGCTAGAGTGGGGGAGCACCAAGAGACCCAGTACTTC.

For the CDR3, the DNA is TGCGCCAGCAGCCTAGGGACTGATGGGAGCACCGGGGAGCTGTTTTTT. This codes for CASSLGTDGSTGELFF. This rearrangement joins TRBV5-1 to TRBJ2-2; D may be TRBD2 (6 bases). The germline V and J ends were trimmed by 4 bases and 4 bases, with 17 bases remaining between them. From germline, CDR1 is SGHRS and CDR2 YFSETQ. The CDR3 covers 16 residues.

V gene TRBV9 combines with J gene TRBJ2-3; 8 nucleotides agree with TRBD2. CDR1 and CDR2 (germline): SGDLS, YYNGEE. Unmatched junction bases numbered 21, after V lost 0 bases and J lost 0 bases. The CDR3 totals 22 residues. The CDR3 reads CASSVAPAVLAGINPSTDTQYF. CDR3 coding DNA: TGTGCCAGCAGCGTAGCCCCGGCCGTTCTAGCGGGTATAAACCCTAGCACAGATACGCAGTATTTT.

The CDR3 coding sequence is TGCGCCAGCAGCTTCCGCGGGACAACTATCATGAACACTGAAGCTTTCTTT. Translating it yields CASSFRGTTIMNTEAFF. The V gene is TRBV5-1, the J gene TRBJ1-1, with D perhaps matching TRBD1 (6 bases). Germline loops: CDR1 SGHRS, CDR2 YFSETQ. This CDR3 spans 17 amino acids. Deletions cut 2 bases from V and 0 bases from J, with 17 bases between.

The genes are TRBV4-1 and TRBJ2-2; 11 positions match TRBD1. The germline CDR1 and CDR2 sequences are MGHRA and YSYEKL. This CDR3 comprises 19 residues. V was pared by 1 base and J by 5 bases, with 12 bases of the junction left unmatched. The CDR3 reads CASSQGGQGAPRWTGELFF. The CDR3 bases are TGCGCCAGCAGCCAAGGTGGACAGGGGGCGCCCCGGTGGACCGGGGAGCTGTTTTTT.

The chain combines TRBV29-1 with TRBJ1-6; perhaps TRBD1 as D (6 bases). Germline V gene sequence: CDR1 SQVTM, CDR2 ANQGSEA. The germline V and J ends were trimmed by 4 bases and 12 bases, with 13 bases remaining between them. The CDR3 is made up of 12 amino acids. CDR3 DNA: TGCAGCGTTGGACTCCCAGGGGTACCCCTCCACTTT. Protein product: CSVGLPGVPLHF.

V is TRBV6-4 and J is TRBJ2-1; 12 positions match TRBD2. CDR1 and CDR2 (germline): MRHNA, SNTAGT. Trimming at V came to 2 bases and at J to 9 bases, leaving 5 bases not matched to a gene. The CDR3 is made up of 15 amino acids. The CDR3 bases are TGTGCCAGCAGTGACACCACTAGCGGGAGGTTTGAGCAGTTCTTC. Amino acid sequence: CASSDTTSGRFEQFF.

The CDR3 spells CASSESFEGFRSPLHF. The CDR3 DNA sequence: TGCGCCAGCAGCGAATCTTTTGAGGGGTTTCGATCACCCCTCCACTTT. The chain has TRBV5-1 and TRBJ1-6; TRBD1 might be the D (5 bases). Germline V CDR1 and CDR2: SGHRS, YFSETQ. The germline V and J ends were trimmed by 4 bases and 10 bases, with 21 bases remaining between them. The CDR3 is made up of 16 amino acids.

The chain is built from TRBV12-3 or TRBV12-4 and TRBJ2-7, with a possible D match to TRBD1 (6 bases). V was clipped by 3 bases and J by 3 bases, with 9 bases between them. The CDR3 sequence is 13 residues long. CDR3 sequence (DNA): TGTGCCAGCAGTTTCGGACAGAACTACGAGCAGTACTTC. Translation: CASSFGQNYEQYF.

V gene TRBV28 combines with J gene TRBJ2-7; D possibly corresponds to TRBD2 (5 bases). This CDR3 comprises 15 residues. Germline V gives CDR1 MDHEN, CDR2 SYDVKM. V was trimmed by 2 bases and J by 1 base, leaving 12 bases between them. CDR3: CASSLMGEGSYEQYF. The CDR3 nucleotides are TGTGCCAGCAGTTTAATGGGAGAAGGTTCCTACGAGCAGTACTTC.

The chain employs TRBV3-1 and TRBJ1-1; the match to TRBD1 covers 7 bases. Trimming at V came to 6 bases and at J to 4 bases, leaving 8 bases not matched to a gene. Germline V gene sequence: CDR1 LGHDT, CDR2 YNNKEL (reference sequence). This CDR3 is 14 amino acids long. CDR3 DNA sequence: TGTGCCAGCAGTCAAATAACAGGGGCCACTGAAGCTTTCTTT. Amino acids: CASSQITGATEAFF.

The chain recombines TRBV20-1 with TRBJ2-7; 7 nucleotides agree with TRBD2. Germline V gene lookup returns CDR1 DFQATT and CDR2 SNEGSKA (reference sequence). V shed 6 bases and J 6 bases; nucleotides not matched to a gene: 11. The CDR3 has 13 amino acids. The DNA for the CDR3 is TGCAGTGCGGGGGGGGACGTACCGGGCGAGCAGTACTTC. Protein: CSAGGDVPGEQYF.